A single sample is the source of the 28 T cell receptor beta chains below, sequenced in a study of shared clonotypes between healthy human individuals. Naive CD8 isolation took CD45RO-negative cells positively selected for CCR7 and excluded terminally differentiated effector memory CD45RA+ cells. Some clones are missing from TCRdb's copy, which holds only in-frame ones; the method was immunoSEQ multiplex PCR. The sample records approximately 740,000 clones, 92% being singletons. The specimen sequenced was naive CD8+ T cells sorted from blood. These receptors came from a man between 25 and 39 years old in good health.

The genes are TRBV18 and TRBJ2-1, with a tentative D call TRBD2 (5 bases). The length of the CDR3 is 16 residues. From germline, CDR1 is KGHSH and CDR2 LQKENI. CDR3 residues: CGSDGNPLGSYNEQFF. CDR3 in DNA: TGTGGCTCCGACGGGAACCCCTTAGGCTCCTACAATGAGCAGTTCTTC.

The table lists this clone with a count of one. The chain employs TRBV4-1 and TRBJ2-5; 12 nucleotides agree with TRBD2. CDR3 size: 18 residues. The V and J ends lost 4 bases and 5 bases, in that order; junction bases with no gene match: 14. The germline V gene has CDR1 MGHRA and CDR2 YSYEKL. The DNA of the CDR3 is TGCGCCAGCAGCCCCGGGCTAGCGGGAGGGCCGGGCGGGGAGACCCAGTACTTC. Protein product: CASSPGLAGGPGGETQYF.

This chain links TRBV4-1 with TRBJ2-7; 8 positions agree with TRBD1. The V and J ends lost 5 bases and 5 bases, in that order; junction bases with no gene match: 8. The CDR3 sequence is 14 residues long. CDR1 MGHRA and CDR2 YSYEKL come from the germline V gene. The CDR3 protein is CASSYGQGTNEQYF. The DNA for the CDR3 is TGCGCCAGCAGCTACGGACAGGGTACGAACGAGCAGTACTTC.

The genes are TRBV21-1 and TRBJ1-5. TRBV21-1 is designated a pseudogene. This CDR3 is built from 14 residues. DNA for the CDR3: TGTGCCAGCAGCAAACGGGGCGGCAATCAGCCCCAGCATTTT. Protein: CASSKRGGNQPQHF.

This clone was seen once. V usage is TRBV19 and J usage is TRBJ2-1; the match to TRBD2 covers 16 bases. Germline V gene sequence: CDR1 LNHDA, CDR2 SQIVND (reference sequence). The trim removed 6 bases at V and 2 bases at J, leaving 10 bases unmatched. The CDR3 consists of 19 residues. Here the CDR3 reads CASSSRGLAGGSPYNEQFF. CDR3 DNA: TGTGCCAGTAGCTCGAGGGGACTAGCGGGAGGGTCCCCCTACAATGAGCAGTTCTTC.

V gene TRBV19 combines with J gene TRBJ1-1, with D hard to call. The CDR3 is 14 residues long. The V end lost 6 bases, the J end lost 0 bases, and 11 bases lay between the germline ends. Germline lookup yields CDR1 LNHDA and CDR2 SQIVND (reference sequence). The DNA of the CDR3 is TGTGCCAGTAGCGTCGGGGTGATGAACACTGAAGCTTTCTTT. It yields the protein CASSVGVMNTEAFF.

The V call is TRBV29-1, the J call TRBJ2-1, with TRBD1 matching over 8 bases. With 0 bases clipped from V and 4 bases from J, the junction kept 2 bases outside the gene matches. The germline gives CDR1 SQVTM, CDR2 ANQGSEA. This CDR3 region has 14 residues. CDR3 region: CSVEDRGQYNEQFF. The CDR3 DNA reads TGCAGCGTTGAAGACAGGGGGCAGTACAATGAGCAGTTCTTC.

The V call is TRBV9, the J call TRBJ1-2, with a weak D call TRBD1 (5 bases). This CDR3 is built from 16 residues. The germline V gene has CDR1 SGDLS and CDR2 YYNGEE. Trimming left V 4 bases short and J 3 bases short, with 19 bases between. In DNA form, the CDR3 reads TGTGCCAGCAGCCCCCCCCGTGCAGGGAGGGACTATGGCTACACCTTC. It specifies CASSPPRAGRDYGYTF.

Note on this clone: The same CDR3 also results from other DNA sequences found in this sample. The rearrangement uses TRBV30 and TRBJ2-7, with D hard to call. Deletions cut 0 bases from V and 0 bases from J, with 6 bases between. The CDR3 covers 13 residues. Per germline, CDR1 GTSNPN and CDR2 SVGIG (reference sequence). The CDR3 DNA is TGTGCCTGGAGTGTAGGCCACTCCTACGAGCAGTACTTC. This translates into CAWSVGHSYEQYF.

A remark on this clone: A much larger clone lies a single base off, so this may be a read error. The identical CDR3 is also encoded by other nucleotide sequences in the sample. The chain has TRBV20-1 and TRBJ2-7; D is undetermined. Deletions cut 3 bases from V and 3 bases from J, with 6 bases between. CDR3 size: 11 residues. In germline, CDR1 is DFQATT, CDR2 SNEGSKA (reference sequence). CDR3 in amino acids: CSARDGYEQYF. The DNA for the CDR3 is TGCAGTGCTAGGGATGGCTACGAGCAGTACTTC.

The chain uses TRBV6-6 and TRBJ2-7, with 12 bases that match TRBD2. This CDR3 is built from 15 residues. CDR1 and CDR2 from the germline V gene are MNHNY and SVGAGI (reference sequence). V lost 6 bases to trimming and J lost 7 bases; unmatched junction nucleotides: 10. The CDR3 region has the DNA TGTGCCAGCAGATCCCCTAGCGGGAGGGCCGGGGAGCAGTACTTC. Encoded protein: CASRSPSGRAGEQYF.

The chain links TRBV10-2 to TRBJ2-3; D is undetermined. The germline V gene encodes CDR1 WSHSY and CDR2 SAAADI. The CDR3 has 10 amino acids. Trimming pared 8 bases from V and 4 bases from J, leaving 4 bases between. The CDR3 is CASYADTQYF. For the CDR3, the DNA is TGCGCCAGCTATGCAGATACGCAGTATTTT.

This chain connects TRBV11-2 to TRBJ2-5; no clear D. The V end lost 4 bases, the J end lost 5 bases, and 17 bases lay between the germline ends. Germline CDR1 SGHAT, CDR2 FQNNGV. This CDR3 contains 15 residues. CDR3 in DNA: TGTGCCAGCAGCTCTGCTGTCGTGGCCTGGGAGACCCAGTACTTC. It encodes CASSSAVVAWETQYF. Full variable domain (rest looked up from reference TRBV11-2 and TRBJ2-5): EAGVAQSPRYKIIEKRQSVAFWCNPISGHATLYWYQQILGQGPKLLIQFQNNGVVDDSQLPKDRFSAERLKGVDSTLKIQPAKLEDSAVYLCASSSAVVAWETQYFGPGTRLLVL.

The chain combines TRBV9 with TRBJ2-3; 8 bases agree with TRBD2. CDR1 and CDR2 (germline): SGDLS, YYNGEE. This CDR3 has 14 amino acids. The V gene end was trimmed by 4 bases and the J gene end by 2 bases; junction bases not matched to a gene: 3. CDR3 in DNA: TGTGCCAGCAGCACTAGCGGAAACACAGATACGCAGTATTTT. Its protein product is CASSTSGNTDTQYF. Full variable domain (missing parts from reference TRBV9 and TRBJ2-3): DSGVTQTPKHLITATGQRVTLRCSPRSGDLSVYWYQQSLDQGLQFLIQYYNGEERAKGNILERFSAQQFPDLHSELNLSSLELGDSALYFCASSTSGNTDTQYFGPGTRLTVL.

The chain employs TRBV5-1 and TRBJ2-1; 11 nucleotides align to TRBD2. CDR3 size: 17 residues. Germline CDR1 and CDR2: SGHRS and YFSETQ. The ends lost 0 bases at V and 5 bases at J; junction bases unmatched: 7. The CDR3 loop is CASSLDMGLADDNEQFF. The DNA for the CDR3 is TGCGCCAGCAGCTTGGATATGGGACTAGCGGACGACAATGAGCAGTTCTTC.

V usage is TRBV28 and J usage is TRBJ2-7; D uncertain. The CDR3 is 13 amino acids. CDR1 MDHEN and CDR2 SYDVKM come from the germline V gene. V gave up 6 bases and J gave up 2 bases, with 11 bases separating them. CDR3 DNA sequence: TGTGCCAGCAGATTGCAGTTAACCTACGAGCAGTACTTC. This encodes CASRLQLTYEQYF.

This chain links TRBV19 with TRBJ2-7, with D unclear. Germline-derived CDR1 and CDR2 are LNHDA and SQIVND (reference sequence). V lost 5 bases and J 1 base, leaving 9 bases between the germline ends. The CDR3 has 13 amino acids. The CDR3 nucleotides read TGTGCCAGTAGTGAGACGGCTTCCTACGAGCAGTACTTC. It specifies CASSETASYEQYF. Looking up the rest from reference TRBV19 and TRBJ2-7 gives the full variable domain: DGGITQSPKYLFRKEGQNVTLSCEQNLNHDAMYWYRQDPGQGLRLIYYSQIVNDFQKGDIAEGYSVSREKKESFPLTVTSAQKNPTAFYLCASSETASYEQYFGPGTRLTVT.

With regard to this clone: Other DNA sequences in this sample translate to the same CDR3. The chain carries TRBV7-9 and TRBJ1-1; 7 bases map to TRBD1. CDR1 SEHNR and CDR2 FQNEAQ come from the germline V gene (reference sequence). V shed 5 bases, J shed 7 bases, and the junction held 4 bases outside the gene matches. The CDR3 runs to 12 residues. The CDR3, as DNA: TGTGCCAGCAGCCTTGCAGGGGGTGAAGCTTTCTTT. This translates into CASSLAGGEAFF.

The chain carries TRBV9 and TRBJ2-5; TRBD2 is a possible D gene (5 bases). The CDR3 is 16 residues long. The V gene's germline CDR1 is SGDLS and CDR2 YYNGEE. V lost 0 bases and J lost 5, with 17 bases in between. CDR3 sequence (DNA): TGTGCCAGCAGCGTAGAAGCGGTATTTGGTCGGGAGACCCAGTACTTC. It translates to CASSVEAVFGRETQYF.

The rearrangement links TRBV7-6 to TRBJ2-7; D may correspond to TRBD1 or TRBD2 (6 bases each). Germline V gene lookup returns CDR1 SGHVS and CDR2 FNYEAQ. CDR3 length: 15 amino acids. V was trimmed by 5 bases and J by 5 bases, leaving 19 bases between them. CDR3 amino acids: CASSPRGAGFNEQYF. CDR3 coding DNA: TGTGCCAGCAGCCCGAGGGGGGCGGGTTTCAACGAGCAGTACTTC.

This CDR3 is CASSDLAGVRETQYF. The CDR3 coding sequence is TGTGCCAGCAGCGACCTAGCGGGAGTTCGAGAGACCCAGTACTTC. J is TRBJ2-5 and V is TRBV11-2; 10 bases are a match to TRBD2. The CDR3 spans 15 residues. J lost 4 bases, V lost 5 bases, and 7 bases had no gene match. Germline V gene lookup returns CDR1 SGHAT and CDR2 FQNNGV.

V is TRBV13 and J is TRBJ2-3; 7 bases are a match to TRBD2. The J segment lost 7 bases and the V segment lost 5 bases, leaving 3 bases of the junction unmatched. CDR3 length equals 12 residues. In germline, CDR1 is PRHDT, CDR2 FYEKMQ (reference sequence). CDR3 DNA: TGTGCCAGCAGCGGGAGGGGTAATACGCAGTATTTT. Encoded protein: CASSGRGNTQYF.

The gene calls are TRBV6-5 and TRBJ1-4; D ambiguous. The V gene lost 5 bases and the J gene lost 5 bases, with 12 bases spanning the gap. CDR1 is MNHEY and CDR2 is SVGAGI in the germline V gene. The CDR3 is 14 amino acids. The CDR3 is CASSPFDGNEKLFF. The CDR3 bases are TGTGCCAGCAGTCCCTTTGACGGGAATGAAAAACTGTTTTTT.

V is TRBV7-8 and J is TRBJ2-5; D gene ambiguous. CDR3 size: 15 residues. Per germline, CDR1 SGHVS and CDR2 FQNEAQ. The V end lost 2 bases, the J end lost 5 bases, and 15 bases lay between the germline ends. The CDR3 DNA reads as TGTGCCAGCAGCTTATACAGAGACCGGCTGGAGACCCAGTACTTC. Translation gives CASSLYRDRLETQYF.

The rearrangement links TRBV5-1 to TRBJ1-4; TRBD1 might be the D (5 bases). CDR3 length: 16 amino acids. V lost 2 bases and J 0 bases, leaving 11 bases between the germline ends. In germline, CDR1 is SGHRS, CDR2 YFSETQ. This chain's CDR3 is CASSFGQGATNEKLFF. As DNA, the CDR3 is TGCGCCAGCAGCTTTGGCCAGGGAGCAACTAATGAAAAACTGTTTTTT.

This chain connects TRBV4-3 to TRBJ2-3; 8 nucleotides match TRBD2. V was pared by 0 bases and J by 3 bases, with 2 bases of the junction left unmatched. The length of the CDR3 is 15 residues. Germline CDR1 is LGHNA and CDR2 is YSLEER. CDR3 coding DNA: TGCGCCAGCAGCCAAGATTCGGGGGGGACAGATACGCAGTATTTT. Translating gives CASSQDSGGTDTQYF.

The chain carries TRBV27 and TRBJ2-3; tentative D call: TRBD2 (6 bases). With 0 bases removed from V and 1 base from J, the gap between germline ends came to 8 bases. This CDR3 contains 15 residues. CDR1 and CDR2 (germline): MNHEY, SMNVEV (reference sequence). The CDR3 reads CASSLSASGTDTQYF. The CDR3 DNA follows: TGTGCCAGCAGTTTATCGGCTAGCGGCACAGATACGCAGTATTTT.

The rearrangement links TRBV7-6 to TRBJ2-7; 9 bases map to TRBD2. Germline CDR1 and CDR2: SGHVS and FNYEAQ. This CDR3 has 18 residues. V lost 3 bases to trimming and J lost 3 bases; unmatched junction nucleotides: 15. The CDR3 region is CASSLSEAGGGKGYEQYF. In nucleotides, the CDR3 is TGTGCCAGCAGCTTGTCTGAAGCGGGAGGAGGGAAAGGCTACGAGCAGTACTTC.